These T cell receptor beta chains were read from a single sample in a study of cytomegalovirus exposure and HLA in healthy donors. The repertoire was sequenced with immunoSEQ multiplex PCR; TCRdb's copy has only in-frame clones and lacks some. Among some 120,000 clones listed, 10% were seen once. The sample was PBMCs. The receptors come from a woman aged 18-29 years in good health and CMV-seropositive. The CDR3 runs from the conserved cysteine through the conserved F or W. Clone size, where shown, is once, few, many, or a class for clones that have expanded.

clone_size: -
v_call: TRBV4-1
cdr3_aa: CASSQGSVAKNIQYF

clone_size: -
v_call: TRBV29-1
cdr3_aa: CSVEDLWGADEIYNEQFF

clone_size: few
v_call: TRBV5-6
cdr3_aa: CASSLALPPSTDTQHF

clone_size: few
v_call: TRBV25-1
cdr3_aa: CASSEDSPGQGVSCF

clone_size: -
v_call: TRBV9
cdr3_aa: CASSVRQGTGELFF

clone_size: few
v_call: TRBV4-1
cdr3_aa: CASSQVLSGGLATSYEQYF

clone_size: -
v_call: TRBV20-1
cdr3_aa: CSAGDRANTF

clone_size: few
v_call: TRBV11-3
cdr3_aa: CASSLEYLSEAFF

clone_size: -
v_call: TRBV30
cdr3_aa: CAWSFGAQFF

clone_size: -
v_call: TRBV19
cdr3_aa: CASSMGTGDEQFF

clone_size: few
v_call: TRBV18
cdr3_aa: CASSLRDGGIGELFF

clone_size: -
v_call: TRBV7-6
cdr3_aa: CASSPAVGANVLTF

clone_size: few
v_call: TRBV30
cdr3_aa: CAWHTLYNEQFF

clone_size: -
v_call: TRBV6-1
cdr3_aa: CASKEGASGYTF

clone_size: -
v_call: TRBV18
cdr3_aa: CASSPGQGITEAFF

clone_size: -
v_call: TRBV27
cdr3_aa: CASSLAGQGVYEQYF

clone_size: -
v_call: TRBV5-6
cdr3_aa: CASSLYGTGDTGELFF

clone_size: -
v_call: TRBV9
cdr3_aa: CASSAWTRSQDTQYF

clone_size: -
v_call: TRBV11-2
cdr3_aa: CASSQGQYTGELFF

clone_size: few
v_call: TRBV6-5
cdr3_aa: CASSSSLGYTF

clone_size: -
v_call: TRBV6-4
cdr3_aa: CASTRDRENGEQFF

clone_size: -
v_call: TRBV2
cdr3_aa: CASIEGGAGAMNTEAFF

clone_size: few
v_call: TRBV6-6
cdr3_aa: CASSYPLAGEQYF

clone_size: -
v_call: TRBV11-3
cdr3_aa: CASSSYEAPGTNEKLFF

clone_size: few
v_call: TRBV5-4
cdr3_aa: CASSWGGNTEAFF

clone_size: few
v_call: TRBV6-5
cdr3_aa: CASSYESLGDEQYF

clone_size: few
v_call: TRBV5-6
cdr3_aa: CASSDGTSGAHEQYF

clone_size: -
v_call: TRBV28
cdr3_aa: CASSVPYGQGHNQPQHF

clone_size: few
v_call: TRBV5-1
cdr3_aa: CASAEDSGFYGYTF

clone_size: few
v_call: TRBV19
cdr3_aa: CASSIESGNSPLSSYNEQFF

clone_size: few
v_call: TRBV20-1
cdr3_aa: CSVPGQETQYF

clone_size: few
v_call: TRBV2
cdr3_aa: CASRNGQGETQYF

clone_size: few
v_call: TRBV6-5
cdr3_aa: CASRPAGFNTEAFF

clone_size: few
v_call: TRBV7-9
cdr3_aa: CASSLGGVGTGELFF

clone_size: few
v_call: TRBV5-6
cdr3_aa: CASSLVGGPNTGELFF

clone_size: -
v_call: TRBV5-1
cdr3_aa: CASSLESLIYNEQFF

clone_size: few
v_call: TRBV5-1
cdr3_aa: CASSGPGLAGTEQFF

clone_size: -
v_call: TRBV5-1
cdr3_aa: CASSWGDTGVNGYTF

clone_size: few
v_call: TRBV7-3
cdr3_aa: CASSLNGISYNEQFF

clone_size: -
v_call: TRBV5-1
cdr3_aa: CARTCWDSRNPCEQYF

clone_size: -
v_call: TRBV13
cdr3_aa: CASSLGFQSGKLFF

clone_size: -
v_call: TRBV6-5
cdr3_aa: CASSRGTEAFF

clone_size: few
v_call: TRBV10-3
cdr3_aa: CAISESVAGAPGEQYF

clone_size: -
v_call: TRBV5-1
cdr3_aa: CASSVGQNEQFF

clone_size: few
v_call: TRBV30
cdr3_aa: CAWSADRGTGGYTF